The clone carrying this T cell receptor (beta chain) was seen ten or more times. This entry belongs to a study of read filtering for tumor transcriptome and immune sequencing. Study details: Whole-transcriptome libraries were prepared after DNase treatment.

Molecular barcoded adaptors covering alpha/delta and beta/gamma chains were used on approximately 400 ng RNA. TCRdb itself ran the reads through MiXCR, one entry per CDR3 protein. Seen here are around 41,000 distinct CDR3 sequences, approximately 15% observed once, and the top ten hold 18%. Sampling of bone marrow took place during active disease in every patient. The sample comprised a population of CD138-negative cells sorted from bone marrow. The clonotype comes from a donor over 35 with multiple myeloma.

The CDR3 loop is CSASLAGTDTQYF. CDR3 in DNA: TGCAGTGCCAGCCTAGCGGGGACAGATACGCAGTATTTT. The chain has TRBV20-1 and TRBJ2-3, with 9 bases lining up with TRBD2. Germline trimming cut 6 bases from V and 3 bases from J; bases unmatched to any gene: 4. Germline CDR1 and CDR2: DFQATT and SNEGSKA (reference sequence). The CDR3 loop spans 13 amino acids.